This T cell receptor (beta chain) was sequenced in a study of shared clonotypes between healthy human individuals. General observations from the study: Enrolling few donors narrowed the genetic and exposure-history diversity that was represented.

Germline CDR1 and CDR2: SEHNR and FQNEAQ (reference sequence). The V end was cut by 4 bases, the J end by 4 bases, with 13 bases between. The CDR3 runs to 14 residues. This clone was seen just once. The antigen remains unidentified. Libraries were prepared by immunoSEQ multiplex PCR; TCRdb keeps only in-frame clonotypes and omits some of them. The sample consists of some 980,000 clones, less than 85% of them appearing once. This chain connects TRBV7-9 to TRBJ1-2; tentatively, D is TRBD1 (5 bases). This sequence originates from a man aged 18-30 years in good health. Sequencing used memory CD4+ T cells sorted from blood. Noted subset: CD45RA-negative fraction. CDR3 sequence reads: CASSSESGVYGYTF. For the CDR3, the DNA is TGTGCCAGCAGCTCAGAATCGGGGGTCTATGGCTACACCTTC.